This T cell receptor beta chain emerged from a study of beta chain features in type 1 diabetes. Reverse transcription of all isolated RNA meant that expressed TCRB transcripts were sequenced. Sequencing was performed with immunoSEQ multiplex PCR; in TCRdb, only in-frame clones are kept and a portion is missing. Counted here are approximately 15,000 clones, roughly four fifths occurring once; the ten biggest clones make up roughly 0.32%. The CDR3 sequence is 16 residues long. V was clipped by 7 bases and J by 4 bases, with 22 bases between them. Germline CDR1 LGHNT, CDR2 FRNRAP. Concerning this clone: Its cognate antigen is unknown.

Study-wide results and limits: In every one of the four CD4+ subsets, TCRB CDR3s were moderately but significantly shorter in Type 1 diabetes patients.

The chain carries TRBV12-5 and TRBJ1-2; D might be TRBD1 (6 bases). The specimen sequenced was stem cell memory CD4+ T cells from blood. The sequence came from a woman in her late teens or twenties with type 1 diabetes. The CDR3 reads CASAPPTGLGGYGYTF. For the CDR3, the DNA is TGTGCTAGTGCCCCCCCAACAGGGTTAGGGGGCTATGGCTACACCTTC.